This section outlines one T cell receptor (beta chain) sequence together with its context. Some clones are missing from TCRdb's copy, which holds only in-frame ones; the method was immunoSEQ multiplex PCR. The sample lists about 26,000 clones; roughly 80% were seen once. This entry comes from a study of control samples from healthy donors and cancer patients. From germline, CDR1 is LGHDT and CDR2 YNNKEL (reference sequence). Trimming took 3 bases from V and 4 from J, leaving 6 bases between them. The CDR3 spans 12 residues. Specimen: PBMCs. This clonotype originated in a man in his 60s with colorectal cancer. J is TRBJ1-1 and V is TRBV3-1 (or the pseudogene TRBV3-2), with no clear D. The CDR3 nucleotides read TGTGCCAGCAGCCAGAAGGGCACTGAAGCTTTCTTT. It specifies CASSQKGTEAFF.